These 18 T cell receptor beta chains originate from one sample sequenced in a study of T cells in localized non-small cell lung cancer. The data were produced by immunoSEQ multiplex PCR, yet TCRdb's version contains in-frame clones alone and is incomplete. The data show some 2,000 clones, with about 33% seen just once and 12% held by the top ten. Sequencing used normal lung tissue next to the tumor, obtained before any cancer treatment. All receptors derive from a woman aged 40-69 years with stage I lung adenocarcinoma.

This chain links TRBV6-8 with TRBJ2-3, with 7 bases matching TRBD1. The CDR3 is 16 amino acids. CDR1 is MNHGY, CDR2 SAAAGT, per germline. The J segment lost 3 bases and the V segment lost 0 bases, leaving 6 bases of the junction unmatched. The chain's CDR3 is CASSYSREGATDTQYF. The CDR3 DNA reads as TGTGCCAGCAGTTACTCGCGAGAGGGGGCGACAGATACGCAGTATTTT.

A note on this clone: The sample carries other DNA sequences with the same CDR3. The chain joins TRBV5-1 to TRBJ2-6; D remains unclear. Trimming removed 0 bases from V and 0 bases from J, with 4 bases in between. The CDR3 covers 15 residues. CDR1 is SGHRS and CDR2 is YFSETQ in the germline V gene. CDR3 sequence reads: CASSLESSGANVLTF. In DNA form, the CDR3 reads TGCGCCAGCAGCTTGGAGTCCTCTGGGGCCAACGTCCTGACTTTC.

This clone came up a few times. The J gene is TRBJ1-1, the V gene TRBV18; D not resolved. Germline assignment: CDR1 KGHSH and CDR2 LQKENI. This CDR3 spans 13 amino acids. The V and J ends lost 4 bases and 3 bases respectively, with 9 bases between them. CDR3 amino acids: CASSRERDTEAFF. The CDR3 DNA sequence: TGTGCCAGCTCACGGGAAAGGGACACTGAAGCTTTCTTT.

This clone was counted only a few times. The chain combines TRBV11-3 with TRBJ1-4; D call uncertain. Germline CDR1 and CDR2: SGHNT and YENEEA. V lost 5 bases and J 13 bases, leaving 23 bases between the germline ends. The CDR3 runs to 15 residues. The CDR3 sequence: CASSPGGGPNEGLFF. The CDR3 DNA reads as TGTGCCAGCAGCCCGGGTGGAGGCCCTAATGAGGGACTGTTTTTT.

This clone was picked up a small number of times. DNA of the CDR3: TGTGCCAGTAGTCTGATCGGGGACAGGGACTACAATGAGCAGTTCTTC. Translating gives CASSLIGDRDYNEQFF. The chain links TRBV19 to TRBJ2-1; TRBD1 matches 9 bases. This CDR3 contains 16 residues. Germline V gives CDR1 LNHDA, CDR2 SQIVND (reference sequence). The V and J ends lost 5 bases and 3 bases, in that order; junction bases with no gene match: 8. The full variable domain, with the rest looked up from reference TRBV19 and TRBJ2-1, is DGGITQSPKYLFRKEGQNVTLSCEQNLNHDAMYWYRQDPGQGLRLIYYSQIVNDFQKGDIAEGYSVSREKKESFPLTVTSAQKNPTAFYLCASSLIGDRDYNEQFFGPGTRLTVL.

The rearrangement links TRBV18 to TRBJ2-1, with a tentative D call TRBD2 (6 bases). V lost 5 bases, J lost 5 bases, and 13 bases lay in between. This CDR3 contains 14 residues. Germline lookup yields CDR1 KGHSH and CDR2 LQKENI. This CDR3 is CASSTWTTNNEQFF. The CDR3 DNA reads TGTGCCAGCTCAACGTGGACTACCAACAATGAGCAGTTCTTC.

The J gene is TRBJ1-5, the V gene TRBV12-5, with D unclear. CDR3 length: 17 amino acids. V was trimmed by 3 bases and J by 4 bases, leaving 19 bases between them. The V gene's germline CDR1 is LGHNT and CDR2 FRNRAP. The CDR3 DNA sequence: TGTGCTAGTGGTTTCACCCGCCTCCTGGACGGGAATCAGCCCCAGCATTTT. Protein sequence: CASGFTRLLDGNQPQHF.

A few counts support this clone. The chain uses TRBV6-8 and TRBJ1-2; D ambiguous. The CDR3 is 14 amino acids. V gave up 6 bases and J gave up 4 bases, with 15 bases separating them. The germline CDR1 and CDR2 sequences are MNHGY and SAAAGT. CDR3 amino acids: CASSGLIRSYGYTF. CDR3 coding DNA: TGTGCCAGCAGCGGACTGATCCGTAGCTATGGCTACACCTTC.

CDR3 sequence reads: CASGLMTGQGVEKLFF. In DNA form, the CDR3 reads TGTGCTAGTGGTTTGATGACGGGACAGGGTGTTGAAAAACTGTTTTTT. The chain recombines TRBV12-5 with TRBJ1-4, with 9 bases matching TRBD1. Germline V gene sequence: CDR1 LGHNT, CDR2 FRNRAP. The CDR3 runs to 16 residues. V trimming: 2 bases; J trimming: 7 bases; junction bases outside the gene matches: 8.

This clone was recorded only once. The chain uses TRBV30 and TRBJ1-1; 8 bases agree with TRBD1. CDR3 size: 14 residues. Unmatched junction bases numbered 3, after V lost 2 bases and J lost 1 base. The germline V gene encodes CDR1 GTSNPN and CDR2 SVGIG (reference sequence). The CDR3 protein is CAWSSGTGNTEAFF. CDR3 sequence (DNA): TGTGCCTGGAGTTCCGGGACAGGGAACACTGAAGCTTTCTTT.

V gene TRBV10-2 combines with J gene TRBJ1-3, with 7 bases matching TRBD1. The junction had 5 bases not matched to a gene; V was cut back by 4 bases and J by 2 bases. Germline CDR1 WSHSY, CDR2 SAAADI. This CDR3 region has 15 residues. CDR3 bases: TGCGCCAGCAGTGTAGGGGGGACAGCTGGAAACACCATATATTTT. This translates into CASSVGGTAGNTIYF.

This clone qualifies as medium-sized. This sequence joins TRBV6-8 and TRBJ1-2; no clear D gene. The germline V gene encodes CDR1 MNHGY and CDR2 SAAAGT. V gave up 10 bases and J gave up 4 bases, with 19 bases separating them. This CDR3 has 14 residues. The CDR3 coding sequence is TGTGCCATCAAGGAGAGAACAACCTTCTATGGCTACACCTTC. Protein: CAIKERTTFYGYTF.

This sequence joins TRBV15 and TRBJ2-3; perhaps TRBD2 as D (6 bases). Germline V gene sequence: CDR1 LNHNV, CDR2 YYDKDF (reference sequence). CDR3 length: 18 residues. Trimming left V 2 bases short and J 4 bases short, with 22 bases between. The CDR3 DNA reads TGTGCCACCAGCAGAATTGGGTCTAGCGTCCGGAGGGCAGATACGCAGTATTTT. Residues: CATSRIGSSVRRADTQYF.

CDR3 nucleotides: TGCAGCGTTGAAACGGGCAGGGGAGTAGAGGGCTACACCTTC. Amino acids: CSVETGRGVEGYTF. The chain employs TRBV29-1 and TRBJ1-2; tentatively, D is TRBD1 (6 bases). The V end was cut by 2 bases, the J end by 8 bases, with 18 bases between. Germline V lookup: CDR1 SQVTM, CDR2 ANQGSEA. CDR3 length equals 14 residues.

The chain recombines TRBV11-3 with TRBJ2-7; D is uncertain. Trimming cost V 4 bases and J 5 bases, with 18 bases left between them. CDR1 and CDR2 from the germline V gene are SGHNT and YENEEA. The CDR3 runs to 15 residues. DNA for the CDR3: TGTGCCAGCAGCTCGTTCGGGCTCTCCGAGAACGAGCAGTACTTC. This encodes CASSSFGLSENEQYF.

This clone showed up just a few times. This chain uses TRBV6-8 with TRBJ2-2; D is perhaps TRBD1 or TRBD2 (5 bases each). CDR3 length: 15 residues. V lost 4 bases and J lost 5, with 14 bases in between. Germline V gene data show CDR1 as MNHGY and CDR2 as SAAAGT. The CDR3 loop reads CASSWGREGTGELFF. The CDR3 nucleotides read TGTGCCAGCAGTTGGGGACGAGAGGGAACCGGGGAGCTGTTTTTT.

Here the CDR3 DNA reads TGTGCCAGCAGCTTTGAGGGATATAGCAATCAGCCCCAGCATTTT. This codes for CASSFEGYSNQPQHF. The V call is TRBV12-1, the J call TRBJ1-5. TRBV12-1 is given as a pseudogene. There are 15 residues in the CDR3.

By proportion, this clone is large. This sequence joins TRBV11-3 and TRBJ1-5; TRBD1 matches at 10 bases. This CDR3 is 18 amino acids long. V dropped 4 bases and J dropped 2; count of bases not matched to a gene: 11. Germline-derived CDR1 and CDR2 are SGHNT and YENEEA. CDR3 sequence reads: CASSSTRGTGAGNQPQHF. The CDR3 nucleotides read TGTGCCAGCAGCTCAACCCGGGGGACAGGGGCAGGCAATCAGCCCCAGCATTTT.